This T cell receptor beta chain appears in the sequencing data of a study of T cells in Graves' hyperthyroidism and ophthalmopathy. Overall study findings and caveats: Blood also showed most of the thyroid clonotypes that were expanded above 0.001.

Amplification of TCR beta CDR3 regions was performed using RNA transcripts as template. RT-PCR in the first round (using the HTBI primer set) targeted the TCR CDR3. MiXCR, run by TCRdb on the multiplex PCR reads, gives a single entry per CDR3 protein. The sample carries roughly 200,000 distinct CDR3 sequences, around 17% recorded once. This clonotype was recorded at least ten times. Its specificity is unknown. Germline V gene lookup returns CDR1 SGHKS and CDR2 YYEKEE (reference sequence). Trimming took off 4 bases at V and 0 bases at J, with 10 bases between the two ends. This CDR3 contains 14 residues.

This receptor was identified in a man aged 40-49 years with Graves' hyperthyroidism. The sample taken for sequencing was blood. This chain links TRBV5-5 with TRBJ2-5, with D tentatively TRBD1 (5 bases). The CDR3 loop is CASSPGHNQETQYF. As DNA, the CDR3 is TGTGCCAGCAGCCCCGGACACAACCAAGAGACCCAGTACTTC.